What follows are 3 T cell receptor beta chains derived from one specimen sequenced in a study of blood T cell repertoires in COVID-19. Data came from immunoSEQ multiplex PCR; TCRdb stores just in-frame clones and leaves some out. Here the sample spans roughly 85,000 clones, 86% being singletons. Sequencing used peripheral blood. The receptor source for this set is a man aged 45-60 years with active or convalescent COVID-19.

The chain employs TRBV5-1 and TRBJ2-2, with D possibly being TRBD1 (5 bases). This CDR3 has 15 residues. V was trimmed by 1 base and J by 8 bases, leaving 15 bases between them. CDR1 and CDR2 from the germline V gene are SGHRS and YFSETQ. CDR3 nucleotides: TGCGCCAGCAGCTTGTCGGTAGGGGTCGCGGGGGAGCTGTTTTTT. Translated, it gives CASSLSVGVAGELFF.

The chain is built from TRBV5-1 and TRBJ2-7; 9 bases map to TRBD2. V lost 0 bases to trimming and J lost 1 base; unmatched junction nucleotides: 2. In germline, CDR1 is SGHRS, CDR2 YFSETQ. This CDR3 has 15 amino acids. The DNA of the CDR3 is TGCGCCAGCAGCTTGGGCGGGGGGGTATCCTACGAGCAGTACTTC. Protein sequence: CASSLGGGVSYEQYF.

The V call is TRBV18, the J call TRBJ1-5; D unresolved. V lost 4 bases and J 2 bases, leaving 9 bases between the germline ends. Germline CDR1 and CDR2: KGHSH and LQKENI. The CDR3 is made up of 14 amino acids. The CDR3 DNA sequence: TGTGCCAGCTCACGCGAGTCGCGCAATCAGCCCCAGCATTTT. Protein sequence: CASSRESRNQPQHF.